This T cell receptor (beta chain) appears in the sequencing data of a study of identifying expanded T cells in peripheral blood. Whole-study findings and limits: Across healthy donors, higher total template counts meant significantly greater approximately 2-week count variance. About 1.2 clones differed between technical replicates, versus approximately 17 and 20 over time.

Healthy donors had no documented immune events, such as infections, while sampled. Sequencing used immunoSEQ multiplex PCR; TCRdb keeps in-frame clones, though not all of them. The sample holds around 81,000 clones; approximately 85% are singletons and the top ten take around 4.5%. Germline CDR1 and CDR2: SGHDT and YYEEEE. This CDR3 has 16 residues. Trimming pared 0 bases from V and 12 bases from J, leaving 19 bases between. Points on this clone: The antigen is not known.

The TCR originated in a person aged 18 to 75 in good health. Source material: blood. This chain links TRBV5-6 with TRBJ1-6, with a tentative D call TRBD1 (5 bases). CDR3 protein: CASSLDSGTHLRPLHF. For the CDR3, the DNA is TGTGCCAGCAGCTTGGATTCCGGGACTCACCTAAGACCCCTCCACTTT.